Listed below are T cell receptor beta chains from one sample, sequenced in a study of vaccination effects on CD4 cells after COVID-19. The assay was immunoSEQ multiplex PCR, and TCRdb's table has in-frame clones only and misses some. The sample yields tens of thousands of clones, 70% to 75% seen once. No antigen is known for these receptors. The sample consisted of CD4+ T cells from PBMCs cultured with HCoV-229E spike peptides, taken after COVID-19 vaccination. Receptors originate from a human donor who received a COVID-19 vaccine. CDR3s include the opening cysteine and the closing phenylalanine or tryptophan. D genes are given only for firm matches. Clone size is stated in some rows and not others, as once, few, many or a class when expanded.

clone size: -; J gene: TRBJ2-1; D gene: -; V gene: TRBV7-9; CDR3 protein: CASSLEGNEQFF; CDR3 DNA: TGTGCCAGCAGCTTAGAGGGGAATGAGCAGTTCTTC
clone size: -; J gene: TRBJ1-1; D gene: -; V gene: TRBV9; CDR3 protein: CASSVVQSTGRYTEAFF; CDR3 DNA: TGTGCCAGCAGCGTAGTCCAATCAACGGGTAGGTACACTGAAGCTTTCTTT
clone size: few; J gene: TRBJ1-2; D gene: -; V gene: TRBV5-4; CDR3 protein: CASSLTGTNYGYTF; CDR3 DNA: TGTGCCAGCAGCTTGACAGGGACTAACTATGGCTACACCTTC
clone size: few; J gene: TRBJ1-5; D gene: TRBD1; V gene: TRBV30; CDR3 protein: CAWGQGGQPQHF; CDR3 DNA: TGTGCCTGGGGACAGGGGGGCCAGCCCCAGCATTTT
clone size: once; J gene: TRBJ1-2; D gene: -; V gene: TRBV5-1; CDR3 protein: CASSLGDSTGYGYTF; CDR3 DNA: TGCGCCAGCAGCTTGGGGGACTCGACGGGCTATGGCTACACCTTC
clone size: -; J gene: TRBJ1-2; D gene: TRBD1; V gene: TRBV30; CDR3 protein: CAWSVPGTAKPFYGYTF; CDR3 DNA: TGTGCCTGGAGTGTCCCAGGGACAGCCAAACCCTTCTATGGCTACACCTTC
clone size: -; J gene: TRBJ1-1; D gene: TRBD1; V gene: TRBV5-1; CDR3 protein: CASSSGQEREAFF; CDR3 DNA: TGCGCCAGCAGTTCTGGACAGGAGAGGGAAGCTTTCTTT
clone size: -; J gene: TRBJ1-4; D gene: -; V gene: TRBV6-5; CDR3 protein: CASSRGASNEKLFF; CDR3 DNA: TGTGCCAGCAGTCGAGGGGCCTCTAATGAAAAACTGTTTTTT
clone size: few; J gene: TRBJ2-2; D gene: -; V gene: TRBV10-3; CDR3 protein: CAISEENTGELFF; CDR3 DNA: TGTGCCATCAGTGAGGAAAACACCGGGGAGCTGTTTTTT
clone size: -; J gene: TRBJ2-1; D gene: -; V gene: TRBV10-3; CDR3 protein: CAIQGLEYNEQFF; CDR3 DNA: TGTGCCATCCAGGGGCTGGAGTACAATGAGCAGTTCTTC
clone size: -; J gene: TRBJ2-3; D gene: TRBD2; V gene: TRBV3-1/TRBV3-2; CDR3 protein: CASSQDSAGGYTDTQYF; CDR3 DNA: TGTGCCAGCAGCCAAGATTCGGCGGGGGGCTACACAGATACGCAGTATTTT
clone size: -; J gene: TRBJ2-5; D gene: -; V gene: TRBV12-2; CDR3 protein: CASRLYQGTPGLKTQYF; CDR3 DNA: TGTGCAAGTCGCTTATATCAGGGGACCCCTGGGTTGAAGACCCAGTACTTC
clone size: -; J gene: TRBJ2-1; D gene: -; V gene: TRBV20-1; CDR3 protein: CSASENWIYNNEQFF; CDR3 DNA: TGCAGTGCTAGTGAGAATTGGATATACAACAATGAGCAGTTCTTC
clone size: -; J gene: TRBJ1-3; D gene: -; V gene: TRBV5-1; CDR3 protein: CASSSAGERNTIYF; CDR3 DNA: TGCGCCAGCAGCTCGGCGGGGGAGAGAAACACCATATATTTT
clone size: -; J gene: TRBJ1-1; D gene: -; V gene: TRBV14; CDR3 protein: CASSYNRVGNTEAFF; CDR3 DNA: TGTGCCAGCAGCTATAACAGGGTAGGGAACACTGAAGCTTTCTTT
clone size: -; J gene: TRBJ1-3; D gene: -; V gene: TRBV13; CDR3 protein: CASSLDRRNTIYF; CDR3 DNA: TGTGCCAGCAGCTTGGACAGACGAAACACCATATATTTT
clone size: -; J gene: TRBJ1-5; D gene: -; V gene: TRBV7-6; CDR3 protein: CASSRDPNSNQPQHF; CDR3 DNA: TGTGCCAGCAGCCGGGACCCGAATAGCAATCAGCCCCAGCATTTT
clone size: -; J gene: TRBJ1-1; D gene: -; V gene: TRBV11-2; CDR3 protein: CASTRQTNTEAFF; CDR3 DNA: TGTGCCAGCACCCGACAGACGAACACTGAAGCTTTCTTT
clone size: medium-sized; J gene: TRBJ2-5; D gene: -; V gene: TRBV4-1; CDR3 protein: CASSPSPEDGRETQYF; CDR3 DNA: TGCGCCAGCAGCCCGAGTCCCGAAGATGGTAGGGAGACCCAGTACTTC
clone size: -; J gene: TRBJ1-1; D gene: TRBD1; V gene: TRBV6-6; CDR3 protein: CASNTQGSGTEAFF; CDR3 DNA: TGTGCCAGCAACACACAGGGGAGTGGGACTGAAGCTTTCTTT
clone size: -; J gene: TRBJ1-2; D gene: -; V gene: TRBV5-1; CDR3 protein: CASSLDGSGSTF; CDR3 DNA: TGCGCCAGCAGCTTGGACGGTAGTGGGTCCACCTTC
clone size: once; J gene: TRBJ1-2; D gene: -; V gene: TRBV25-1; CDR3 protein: CASSDGVPDGYTF; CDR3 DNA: TGTGCCAGCAGTGACGGGGTGCCGGATGGCTACACCTTC
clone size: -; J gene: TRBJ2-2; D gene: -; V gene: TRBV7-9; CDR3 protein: CASSLEGIDTGELFF; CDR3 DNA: TGTGCCAGCAGCTTAGAAGGGATCGACACCGGGGAGCTGTTTTTT
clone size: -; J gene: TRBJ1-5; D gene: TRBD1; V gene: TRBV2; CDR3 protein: CASSLDRGNQPQHF; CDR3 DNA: TGTGCCAGCAGTCTGGACAGGGGGAATCAGCCCCAGCATTTT
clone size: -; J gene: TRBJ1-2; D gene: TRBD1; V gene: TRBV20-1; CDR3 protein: CSASRDRVGPNYGYTF; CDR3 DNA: TGCAGTGCTAGTCGGGACAGAGTGGGACCTAACTATGGCTACACCTTC
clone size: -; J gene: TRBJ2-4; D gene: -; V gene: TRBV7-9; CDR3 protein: CASSPVTTAKNIQYF; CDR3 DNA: TGTGCCAGCAGCCCCGTGACAACAGCCAAAAACATTCAGTACTTC
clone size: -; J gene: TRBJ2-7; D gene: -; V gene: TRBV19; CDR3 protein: CASSQTSYEQYF; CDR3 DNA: TGTGCCAGTAGCCAGACTAGCTACGAGCAGTACTTC
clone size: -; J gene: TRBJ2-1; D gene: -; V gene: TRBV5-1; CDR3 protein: CASSWQDNYNEQFF; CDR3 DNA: TGCGCCAGCAGCTGGCAGGACAACTACAATGAGCAGTTCTTC
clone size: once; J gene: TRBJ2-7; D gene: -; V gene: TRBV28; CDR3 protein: CASRSIGQSYEQYF; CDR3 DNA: TGTGCCAGCAGATCAATAGGACAGTCCTACGAGCAGTACTTC
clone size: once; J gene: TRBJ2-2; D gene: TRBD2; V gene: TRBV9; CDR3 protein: CASSVVGAGGSTGELFF; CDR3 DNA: TGTGCCAGCAGCGTAGTAGGGGCGGGGGGGTCCACCGGGGAGCTGTTTTTT
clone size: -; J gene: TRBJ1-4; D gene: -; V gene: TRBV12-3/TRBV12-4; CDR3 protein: CASSWTFDEKLFF; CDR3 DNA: TGTGCCAGCAGCTGGACCTTTGATGAAAAACTGTTTTTT
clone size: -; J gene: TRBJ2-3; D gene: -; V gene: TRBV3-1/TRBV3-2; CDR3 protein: CASHPSYADTQYF; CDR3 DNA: TGTGCCAGCCACCCTTCGTATGCAGATACGCAGTATTTT
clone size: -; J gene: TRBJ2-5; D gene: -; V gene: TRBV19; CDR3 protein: CASSISQTGQETQYF; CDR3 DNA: TGTGCCAGTAGTATTAGCCAAACAGGCCAAGAGACCCAGTACTTC